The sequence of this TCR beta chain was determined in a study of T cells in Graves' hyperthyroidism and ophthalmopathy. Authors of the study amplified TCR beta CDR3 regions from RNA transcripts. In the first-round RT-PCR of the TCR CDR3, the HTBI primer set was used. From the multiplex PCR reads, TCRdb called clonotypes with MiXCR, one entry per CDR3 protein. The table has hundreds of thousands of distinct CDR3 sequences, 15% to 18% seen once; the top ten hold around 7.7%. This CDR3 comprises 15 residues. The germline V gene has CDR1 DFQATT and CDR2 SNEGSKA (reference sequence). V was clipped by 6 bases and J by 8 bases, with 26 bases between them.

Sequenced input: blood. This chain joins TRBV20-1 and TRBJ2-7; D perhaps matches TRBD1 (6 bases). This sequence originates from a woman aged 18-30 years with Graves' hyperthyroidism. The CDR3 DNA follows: TGCAGTGCCCCCGATGGGGACACCACCTTGGAGCAGCAGTACTTC. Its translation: CSAPDGDTTLEQQYF.